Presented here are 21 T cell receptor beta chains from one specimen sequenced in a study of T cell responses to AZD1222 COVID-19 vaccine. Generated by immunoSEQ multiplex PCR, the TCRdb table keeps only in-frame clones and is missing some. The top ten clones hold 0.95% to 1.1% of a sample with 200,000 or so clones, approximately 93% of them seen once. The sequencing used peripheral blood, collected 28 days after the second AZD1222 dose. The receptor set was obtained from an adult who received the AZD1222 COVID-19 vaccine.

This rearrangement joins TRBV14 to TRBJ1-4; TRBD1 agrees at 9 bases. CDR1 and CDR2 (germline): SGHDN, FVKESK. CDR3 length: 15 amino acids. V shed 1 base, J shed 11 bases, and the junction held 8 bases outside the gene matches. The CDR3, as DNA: TGTGCCAGCAGCCAAGCCGGGACAGGGATCTACAAACTGTTTTTT. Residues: CASSQAGTGIYKLFF.

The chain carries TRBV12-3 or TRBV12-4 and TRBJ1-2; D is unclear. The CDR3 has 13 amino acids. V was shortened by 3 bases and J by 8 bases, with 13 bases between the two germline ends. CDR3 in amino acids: CASSFSQELGYTF. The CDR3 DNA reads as TGTGCCAGCAGTTTTAGTCAAGAATTAGGCTACACCTTC.

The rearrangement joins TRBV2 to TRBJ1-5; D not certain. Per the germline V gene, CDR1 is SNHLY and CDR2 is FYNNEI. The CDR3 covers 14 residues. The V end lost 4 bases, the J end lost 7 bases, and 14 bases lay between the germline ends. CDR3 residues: CASSAEGIVQPQHF. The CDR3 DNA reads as TGTGCCAGCAGTGCAGAGGGAATTGTCCAGCCCCAGCATTTT.

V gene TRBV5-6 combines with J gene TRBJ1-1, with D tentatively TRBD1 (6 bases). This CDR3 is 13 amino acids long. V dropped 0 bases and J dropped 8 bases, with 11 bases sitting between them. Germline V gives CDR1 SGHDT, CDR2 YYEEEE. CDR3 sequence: CASSLGTAKEAFF. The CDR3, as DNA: TGTGCCAGCAGCTTGGGGACAGCAAAAGAAGCTTTCTTT.

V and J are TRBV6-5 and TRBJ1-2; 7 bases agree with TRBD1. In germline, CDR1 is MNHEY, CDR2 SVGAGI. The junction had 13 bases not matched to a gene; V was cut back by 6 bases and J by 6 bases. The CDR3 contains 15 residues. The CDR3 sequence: CASRTPTGRVDGYTF. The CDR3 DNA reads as TGTGCCAGCAGAACCCCGACAGGGAGGGTTGATGGCTACACCTTC.

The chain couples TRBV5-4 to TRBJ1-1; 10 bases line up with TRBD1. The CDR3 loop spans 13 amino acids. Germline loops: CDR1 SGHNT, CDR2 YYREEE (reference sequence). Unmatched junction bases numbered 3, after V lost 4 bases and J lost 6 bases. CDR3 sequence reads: CASSIGTGAEAFF. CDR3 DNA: TGTGCCAGCAGCATAGGGACAGGGGCTGAAGCTTTCTTT. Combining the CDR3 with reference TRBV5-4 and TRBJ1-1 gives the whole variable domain ETGVTQSPTHLIKTRGQQVTLRCSSQSGHNTVSWYQQALGQGPQFIFQYYREEENGRGNFPPRFSGLQFPNYSSELNVNALELDDSALYLCASSIGTGAEAFFGQGTRLTVV.

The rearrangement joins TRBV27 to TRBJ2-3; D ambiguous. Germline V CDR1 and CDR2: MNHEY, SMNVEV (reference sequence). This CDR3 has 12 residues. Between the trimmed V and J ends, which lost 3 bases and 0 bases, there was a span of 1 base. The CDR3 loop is CASSFSTDTQYF. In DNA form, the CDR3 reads TGTGCCAGCAGTTTTAGCACAGATACGCAGTATTTT.

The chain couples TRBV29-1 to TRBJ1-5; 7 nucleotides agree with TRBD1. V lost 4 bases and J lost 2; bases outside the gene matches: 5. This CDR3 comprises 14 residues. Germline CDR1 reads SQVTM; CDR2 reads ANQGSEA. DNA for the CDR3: TGCAGCGTTGCAGGGGGAACGGGCAATCAGCCCCAGCATTTT. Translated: CSVAGGTGNQPQHF.

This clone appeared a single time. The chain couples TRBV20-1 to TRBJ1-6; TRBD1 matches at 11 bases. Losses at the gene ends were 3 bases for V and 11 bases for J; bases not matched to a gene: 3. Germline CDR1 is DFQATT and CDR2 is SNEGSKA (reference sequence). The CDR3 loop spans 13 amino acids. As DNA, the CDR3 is TGCAGTGCTAGTGGACAGGGGGCTACACCCCTCCACTTT. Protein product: CSASGQGATPLHF.

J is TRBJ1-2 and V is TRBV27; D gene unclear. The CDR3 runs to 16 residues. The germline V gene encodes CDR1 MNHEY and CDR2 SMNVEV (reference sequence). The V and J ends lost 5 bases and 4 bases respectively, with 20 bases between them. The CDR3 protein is CASSPLPPGTGYGYTF. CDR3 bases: TGTGCCAGCAGTCCCTTACCCCCGGGAACGGGCTATGGCTACACCTTC.

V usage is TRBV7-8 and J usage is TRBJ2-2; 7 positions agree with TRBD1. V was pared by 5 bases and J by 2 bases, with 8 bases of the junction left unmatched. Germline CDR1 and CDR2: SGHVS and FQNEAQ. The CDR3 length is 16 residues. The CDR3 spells CASSPRGGINTGELFF. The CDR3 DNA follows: TGTGCCAGCAGCCCCAGAGGGGGCATCAACACCGGGGAGCTGTTTTTT.

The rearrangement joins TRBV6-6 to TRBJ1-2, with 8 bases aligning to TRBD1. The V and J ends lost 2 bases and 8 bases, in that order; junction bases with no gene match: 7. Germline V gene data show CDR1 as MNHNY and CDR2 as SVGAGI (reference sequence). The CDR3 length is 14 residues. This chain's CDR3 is CASSYGNRGGGYTF. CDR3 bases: TGTGCCAGCAGTTACGGGAACAGGGGGGGCGGCTACACCTTC.

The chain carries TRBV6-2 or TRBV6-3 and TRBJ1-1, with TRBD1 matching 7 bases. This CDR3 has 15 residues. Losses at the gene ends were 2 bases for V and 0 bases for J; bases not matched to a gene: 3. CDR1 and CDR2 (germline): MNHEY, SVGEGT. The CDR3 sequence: CASSYRGQLNTEAFF. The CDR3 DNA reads TGTGCCAGCAGTTACCGGGGACAGCTGAACACTGAAGCTTTCTTT.

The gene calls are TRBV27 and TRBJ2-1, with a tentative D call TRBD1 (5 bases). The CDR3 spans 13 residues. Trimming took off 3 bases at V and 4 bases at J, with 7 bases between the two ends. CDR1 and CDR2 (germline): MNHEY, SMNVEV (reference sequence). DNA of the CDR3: TGTGCCAGCAGTTTCTCAGGGTACAATGAGCAGTTCTTC. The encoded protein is CASSFSGYNEQFF.

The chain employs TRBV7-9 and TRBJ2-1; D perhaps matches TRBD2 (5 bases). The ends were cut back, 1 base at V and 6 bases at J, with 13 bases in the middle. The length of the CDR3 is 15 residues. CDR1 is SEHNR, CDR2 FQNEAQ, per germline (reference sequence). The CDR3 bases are TGTGCCAGCAGCTTAGGGGGATCCGGGGTCAATGAGCAGTTCTTC. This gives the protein CASSLGGSGVNEQFF.

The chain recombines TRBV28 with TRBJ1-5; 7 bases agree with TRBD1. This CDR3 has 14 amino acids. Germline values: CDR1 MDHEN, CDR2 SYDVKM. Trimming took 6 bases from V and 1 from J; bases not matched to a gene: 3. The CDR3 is CASRKGGSNQPQHF. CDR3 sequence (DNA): TGTGCCAGCAGGAAAGGGGGCAGCAATCAGCCCCAGCATTTT. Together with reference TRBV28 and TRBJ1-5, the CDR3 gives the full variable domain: DVKVTQSSRYLVKRTGEKVFLECVQDMDHENMFWYRQDPGLGLRLIYFSYDVKMKEKGDIPEGYSVSREKKERFSLILESASTNQTSMYLCASRKGGSNQPQHFGDGTRLSIL.

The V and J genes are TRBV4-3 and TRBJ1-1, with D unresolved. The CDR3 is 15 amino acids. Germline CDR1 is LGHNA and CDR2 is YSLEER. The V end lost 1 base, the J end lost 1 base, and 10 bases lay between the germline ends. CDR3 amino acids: CASSQGPIWNTEAFF. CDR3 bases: TGCGCCAGCAGCCAAGGGCCGATCTGGAACACTGAAGCTTTCTTT.

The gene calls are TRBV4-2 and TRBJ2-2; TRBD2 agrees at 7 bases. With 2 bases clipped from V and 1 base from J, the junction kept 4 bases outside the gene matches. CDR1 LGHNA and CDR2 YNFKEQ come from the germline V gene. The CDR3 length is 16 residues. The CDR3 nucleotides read TGTGCCAGCAGCCAATTGGCTAGCGGGAACACCGGGGAGCTGTTTTTT. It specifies CASSQLASGNTGELFF.

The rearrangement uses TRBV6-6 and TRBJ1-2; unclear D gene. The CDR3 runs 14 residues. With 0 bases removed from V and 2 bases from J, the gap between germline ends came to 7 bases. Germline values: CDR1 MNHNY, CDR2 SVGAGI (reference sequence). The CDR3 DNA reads TGTGCCAGCAGTTACTCTGTCGGAAACTATGGCTACACCTTC. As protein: CASSYSVGNYGYTF.

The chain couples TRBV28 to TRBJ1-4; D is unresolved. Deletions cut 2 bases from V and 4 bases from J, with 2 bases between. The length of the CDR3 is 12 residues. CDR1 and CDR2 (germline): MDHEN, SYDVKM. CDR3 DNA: TGTGCCAGCAGTTTAAATAATGAAAAACTGTTTTTT. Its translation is CASSLNNEKLFF.

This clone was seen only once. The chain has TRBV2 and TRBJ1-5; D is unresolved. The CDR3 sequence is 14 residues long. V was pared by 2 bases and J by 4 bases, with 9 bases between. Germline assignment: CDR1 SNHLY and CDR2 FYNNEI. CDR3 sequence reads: CASSERSDNQPQHF. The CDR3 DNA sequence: TGTGCCAGCAGTGAACGGTCAGATAATCAGCCCCAGCATTTT.